This TCR beta chain was documented in a study of OX40 agonist ivuxolimab in advanced cancers. Produced via immunoSEQ multiplex PCR; TCRdb's table is partial and in-frame only. The table shows about 63,000 clones, with over 80% occurring only once. Concerning this clone: No antigen is known for it.

Study results and caveats: Low clonal expansion, among the lowest seen, marked partial responders at 0.1-3.0 mg/kg.

Germline CDR1 and CDR2: MDHEN and SYDVKM. V lost 3 bases, J lost 3 bases, and 11 bases stayed unmatched. The CDR3 loop spans 17 amino acids. The sample in question was CD4+ or CD8+ T cells sorted from blood, obtained in a trial of the OX40 agonist ivuxolimab. This clonotype originated in an adult with an advanced solid tumor such as melanoma, head and neck, liver or kidney cancer. The chain recombines TRBV28 with TRBJ2-7; 10 bases align to TRBD1. The DNA of the CDR3 is TGTGCCAGCAGTTTGGTTCTTCCGGGACAGGGGCACTACGAGCAGTACTTC. Its protein is CASSLVLPGQGHYEQYF.